Reported below is one T cell receptor (beta chain). The antigen is unknown. J was trimmed by 5 bases and V by 4 bases; bases with no gene match: 9. The CDR3 runs to 15 residues. Germline V gene sequence: CDR1 SQVTM, CDR2 ANQGSEA. These data are taken from a study of cytomegalovirus exposure and HLA in healthy donors. Study results and limitations: Sequences of the TCR beta chain were said to predict the HLA-A and HLA-B alleles of most subjects accurately. Per published reports, the classifier diagnosed cytomegalovirus status with high specificity and sensitivity. HLA alleles showed associations with 16,951 TCR beta sequences in a later analysis, at a 0.05 false discovery rate.

Researchers ran the PCR with 60 Vbeta and 13 Jbeta primers. In the authors' workflow: Around 12 million of tens of millions of unique TCR beta chains were shared, per a later count. TCRdb's table, derived via immunoSEQ multiplex PCR, lists solely in-frame clones and lacks some. V and J calls and clone size are copied from that table; D and trimming were computed from the DNA. The ten top clones account for about 3.4%, within a sample of approximately 92,000 clones. V and J are TRBV29-1 and TRBJ2-5, with 11 bases identical to TRBD2. The sequenced sample consisted of PBMCs. The sequence was collected from a woman aged 30 to 39 in good health and CMV-seronegative. As DNA, the CDR3 is TGCAGCGTTGTTAGTAGCGGGAGGGCCGGTGAGACCCAGTACTTC. Amino acids: CSVVSSGRAGETQYF.